This T cell receptor beta chain was identified in a study of T-cell reconstitution after alpha-beta-depleted transplantation in children. The study, taken as a whole, reports: Diversity and T-cell counts at one year after transplant derived mostly from new T cells. Several patients had high TCRbeta diversity at day 60; it came from surviving recipient T cells and thymic progenitors. About two months after transplant, alpha-beta T cells reportedly came from several hundred expanded graft clones.

During its preparation, the TCRbeta library received unique molecular identifiers. TCRdb called the PCR reads again in MiXCR, with one record for every CDR3 protein. The repertoire holds approximately 500,000 distinct CDR3 sequences, more than 20% seen once, with approximately 39% in the top ten. As to this clonotype: The antigen remains unidentified.

The receptor comes from a boy less than two years old with Wiskott-Aldrich syndrome, due to receive a stem cell transplant. The sequencing used PBMCs, collected before TCRalphabeta/CD19-depleted stem cell transplant.

This CDR3 reads CASSFAGDYEQYF. The CDR3 nucleotides are TGCGCCAGCAGCTTTGCTGGGGACTACGAGCAGTACTTC. This rearrangement joins TRBV5-1 to TRBJ2-7; D gene unclear. The CDR3 is 13 amino acids. Trimming stripped 2 bases from V and 3 bases from J, with 9 bases between. Germline V CDR1 and CDR2: SGHRS, YFSETQ.